The rows below give T cell receptor beta chains drawn from one sample of a study of blood T cell repertoires in COVID-19. Produced via immunoSEQ multiplex PCR; TCRdb's table is partial and in-frame only. The sample has roughly 150,000 clones, 80% to 90% seen once. Sequenced input: peripheral blood. The receptor source for this set is an older woman with acute or convalescent COVID-19. Each CDR3 is given with its conserved first and last residue. The D gene is left open where the match is weak. The size of a clone is reported for some rows only, either as once, few or many, or as a class for expanded clones.

v_gene: TRBV2; j_gene: TRBJ2-2; abundance: NA; d_gene: TRBD1; len: 14; CDR3aa: CASRRQGDSGELFF; CDR3nt: TGTGCCAGCAGGAGACAGGGGGATTCCGGGGAGCTGTTTTTT
v_gene: TRBV2; j_gene: TRBJ1-1; abundance: NA; d_gene: NA; len: 14; CDR3aa: CASSGQAMNTEAFF; CDR3nt: TGTGCCAGCAGTGGACAAGCCATGAACACTGAAGCTTTCTTT
v_gene: TRBV28; j_gene: TRBJ1-6; abundance: few; d_gene: TRBD1; len: 16; CDR3aa: CASSLRGTGGSSPLHF; CDR3nt: TGTGCCAGCAGTTTAAGGGGGACAGGGGGCAGCTCACCCCTCCACTTT
v_gene: TRBV28; j_gene: TRBJ2-1; abundance: NA; d_gene: NA; len: 15; CDR3aa: CASTEEAPGRNEQFF; CDR3nt: TGTGCCAGCACCGAAGAAGCCCCAGGTAGGAATGAGCAGTTCTTC
v_gene: TRBV5-1; j_gene: TRBJ2-5; abundance: NA; d_gene: TRBD1; len: 16; CDR3aa: CASSPVPTGGRETQYF; CDR3nt: TGCGCCAGCAGCCCGGTCCCCACAGGGGGGAGAGAGACCCAGTACTTC
v_gene: TRBV29-1; j_gene: TRBJ2-5; abundance: once; d_gene: TRBD2; len: 13; CDR3aa: CSVRASGQETQYF; CDR3nt: TGCAGCGTTCGGGCTAGCGGACAAGAGACCCAGTACTTC
v_gene: TRBV6-5; j_gene: TRBJ2-2; abundance: NA; d_gene: TRBD2; len: 14; CDR3aa: CASRVRGGSGELFF; CDR3nt: TGTGCCAGCAGGGTCCGGGGGGGCAGCGGGGAGCTGTTTTTT
v_gene: TRBV2; j_gene: TRBJ2-2; abundance: once; d_gene: NA; len: 13; CDR3aa: CASTGGPTGELFF; CDR3nt: TGTGCCAGCACCGGGGGACCCACCGGGGAGCTGTTTTTT
v_gene: TRBV5-1; j_gene: TRBJ1-3; abundance: NA; d_gene: TRBD1; len: 15; CDR3aa: CASSWQGADGNTIYF; CDR3nt: TGCGCCAGCAGCTGGCAGGGGGCTGATGGAAACACCATATATTTT
v_gene: TRBV27; j_gene: TRBJ1-3; abundance: NA; d_gene: NA; len: 15; CDR3aa: CASSLYASSGNTIYF; CDR3nt: TGTGCCAGCAGTCTCTACGCCTCCTCTGGAAACACCATATATTTT
v_gene: TRBV5-1; j_gene: TRBJ2-5; abundance: NA; d_gene: TRBD1; len: 14; CDR3aa: CASSQGTAQETQYF; CDR3nt: TGCGCCAGCAGCCAAGGGACAGCACAAGAGACCCAGTACTTC
v_gene: TRBV7-9; j_gene: TRBJ2-2; abundance: NA; d_gene: TRBD1; len: 19; CDR3aa: CASSSRRDRVGPNTGELFF; CDR3nt: TGTGCCAGCAGCTCACGCCGGGACAGGGTGGGACCAAACACCGGGGAGCTGTTTTTT
v_gene: TRBV14; j_gene: TRBJ1-2; abundance: NA; d_gene: NA; len: 14; CDR3aa: CASSPHRGNYGYTF; CDR3nt: TGTGCCAGCAGCCCCCATAGGGGTAACTATGGCTACACCTTC
v_gene: TRBV28; j_gene: TRBJ1-1; abundance: NA; d_gene: TRBD1; len: 14; CDR3aa: CASILGGQISEAFF; CDR3nt: TGTGCCTCGATCCTGGGGGGACAGATAAGTGAAGCTTTCTTT
v_gene: TRBV6-4; j_gene: TRBJ2-1; abundance: once; d_gene: TRBD2; len: 15; CDR3aa: CASSDEVAGGREQFF; CDR3nt: TGTGCCAGCAGTGACGAGGTAGCGGGGGGGCGAGAGCAGTTCTTC
v_gene: TRBV5-4; j_gene: TRBJ2-1; abundance: NA; d_gene: TRBD2; len: 15; CDR3aa: CASSRTSGEYNEQFF; CDR3nt: TGTGCCAGCAGTCGGACTAGCGGGGAATACAATGAGCAGTTCTTC
v_gene: TRBV6-5; j_gene: TRBJ1-2; abundance: NA; d_gene: TRBD1; len: 15; CDR3aa: CASSYSGQDAYGYTF; CDR3nt: TGTGCCAGCAGTTACTCCGGACAGGATGCGTATGGCTACACCTTC
v_gene: TRBV4-2; j_gene: TRBJ2-2; abundance: NA; d_gene: NA; len: 16; CDR3aa: CASSQGAGQNTGELFF; CDR3nt: TGTGCCAGCAGCCAAGGTGCAGGACAGAACACCGGGGAGCTGTTTTTT
v_gene: TRBV7-9; j_gene: TRBJ1-5; abundance: NA; d_gene: TRBD1; len: 15; CDR3aa: CASSSSDRENQPQHF; CDR3nt: TGTGCCAGCAGCTCATCAGACAGGGAGAACCAGCCCCAGCATTTT
v_gene: TRBV19; j_gene: TRBJ1-2; abundance: NA; d_gene: TRBD1; len: 16; CDR3aa: CASSASGTGGPYGYTF; CDR3nt: TGTGCCAGTAGCGCCTCCGGGACAGGGGGCCCCTATGGCTACACCTTC
v_gene: TRBV25-1; j_gene: TRBJ1-2; abundance: NA; d_gene: NA; len: 15; CDR3aa: CASRPSWREAYGYTF; CDR3nt: TGTGCCAGCCGCCCAAGTTGGAGGGAAGCCTATGGCTACACCTTC
v_gene: TRBV28; j_gene: TRBJ1-3; abundance: few; d_gene: NA; len: 17; CDR3aa: CASSFWSDWSSGNTIYF; CDR3nt: TGTGCCAGCAGTTTTTGGTCCGACTGGAGCTCTGGAAACACCATATATTTT
v_gene: TRBV7-9; j_gene: TRBJ2-1; abundance: NA; d_gene: TRBD2; len: 15; CDR3aa: CASSLVASGNNEQFF; CDR3nt: TGTGCCAGCAGCTTAGTGGCTAGCGGGAACAATGAGCAGTTCTTC
v_gene: TRBV19; j_gene: TRBJ1-5; abundance: NA; d_gene: TRBD1; len: 15; CDR3aa: CASSRDRGLNQPQHF; CDR3nt: TGTGCCAGTAGTCGTGACAGGGGTCTAAATCAGCCCCAGCATTTT
v_gene: TRBV28; j_gene: TRBJ1-6; abundance: NA; d_gene: NA; len: 16; CDR3aa: CASSLGWGRRNSPLHF; CDR3nt: TGTGCCAGCAGTTTAGGTTGGGGCAGGAGAAATTCACCCCTCCACTTT
v_gene: TRBV5-5; j_gene: TRBJ1-2; abundance: NA; d_gene: TRBD1; len: 15; CDR3aa: CASSLSGQGNYGYTF; CDR3nt: TGTGCCAGCAGCTTATCGGGACAGGGGAACTATGGCTACACCTTC
v_gene: TRBV6-4; j_gene: TRBJ2-7; abundance: NA; d_gene: TRBD1; len: 16; CDR3aa: CASSDSPLYRGHEQYF; CDR3nt: TGTGCCAGCAGTGACTCGCCCCTCTACAGGGGGCACGAGCAGTACTTC
v_gene: TRBV18; j_gene: TRBJ2-7; abundance: NA; d_gene: TRBD1; len: 14; CDR3aa: CASSPNQGAEEQYF; CDR3nt: TGTGCCAGCTCACCAAACCAGGGGGCTGAAGAGCAGTACTTC
v_gene: TRBV28; j_gene: TRBJ1-6; abundance: NA; d_gene: TRBD1; len: 15; CDR3aa: CASSSHGTGYSPLHF; CDR3nt: TGTGCCAGCAGTTCCCACGGGACAGGGTATTCACCCCTCCACTTT
v_gene: TRBV7-2; j_gene: TRBJ1-1; abundance: NA; d_gene: NA; len: 14; CDR3aa: CASSFRQGGTEAFF; CDR3nt: TGTGCCAGCAGCTTCCGGCAGGGTGGCACTGAAGCTTTCTTT
v_gene: TRBV2; j_gene: TRBJ2-2; abundance: NA; d_gene: TRBD2; len: 15; CDR3aa: CASSLTSDRTGELFF; CDR3nt: TGTGCCAGCAGTTTGACTAGCGATCGGACCGGGGAGCTGTTTTTT
v_gene: TRBV15; j_gene: TRBJ2-3; abundance: NA; d_gene: NA; len: 12; CDR3aa: CATSRGSDTQYF; CDR3nt: TGTGCCACCAGCAGAGGTAGCGATACGCAGTATTTT
v_gene: TRBV10-3; j_gene: TRBJ1-5; abundance: NA; d_gene: NA; len: 17; CDR3aa: CAISEGRVSNSNQPQHF; CDR3nt: TGTGCCATCAGTGAGGGGAGGGTCAGTAATAGCAATCAGCCCCAGCATTTT
v_gene: TRBV4-3; j_gene: TRBJ1-2; abundance: NA; d_gene: NA; len: 15; CDR3aa: CASSQAGAGTYGYTF; CDR3nt: TGCGCCAGCAGCCAAGCAGGGGCAGGGACCTATGGCTACACCTTC
v_gene: TRBV2; j_gene: TRBJ2-5; abundance: NA; d_gene: TRBD1; len: 14; CDR3aa: CASSRRQGQETQYF; CDR3nt: TGTGCCAGCAGTCGCCGACAGGGGCAAGAGACCCAGTACTTC
v_gene: TRBV7-2; j_gene: TRBJ1-2; abundance: NA; d_gene: TRBD1; len: 14; CDR3aa: CASSQGQTNYGYTF; CDR3nt: TGTGCCAGCAGCCAGGGACAGACTAACTATGGCTACACCTTC
v_gene: TRBV10-3; j_gene: TRBJ1-1; abundance: NA; d_gene: NA; len: 12; CDR3aa: CAISESRRDAFF; CDR3nt: TGTGCCATCAGTGAGTCGAGGAGGGATGCTTTCTTT
v_gene: TRBV7-3; j_gene: TRBJ2-2; abundance: NA; d_gene: NA; len: 15; CDR3aa: CASSLALSGTGELFF; CDR3nt: TGTGCCAGCAGCTTAGCCCTCTCGGGCACCGGGGAGCTGTTTTTT
v_gene: TRBV20-1; j_gene: TRBJ1-4; abundance: NA; d_gene: NA; len: 15; CDR3aa: CSASTLRTAHEKLFF; CDR3nt: TGCAGTGCTAGTACCCTCCGGACAGCTCACGAAAAACTGTTTTTT
v_gene: TRBV2; j_gene: TRBJ1-2; abundance: NA; d_gene: NA; len: 19; CDR3aa: CASSEGRGAANPSYYGYTF; CDR3nt: TGTGCCAGCAGTGAGGGGCGGGGAGCAGCCAACCCTTCATACTATGGCTACACCTTC
v_gene: TRBV28; j_gene: TRBJ2-7; abundance: NA; d_gene: NA; len: 15; CDR3aa: CASSYGGGAKYEQYF; CDR3nt: TGTGCCAGCAGTTACGGAGGAGGGGCGAAATACGAGCAGTACTTC
v_gene: TRBV6-5; j_gene: TRBJ2-1; abundance: NA; d_gene: NA; len: 14; CDR3aa: CASISVDPRQGQFF; CDR3nt: TGTGCCAGCATATCAGTCGACCCCCGTCAGGGGCAGTTCTTC
v_gene: TRBV2; j_gene: TRBJ1-6; abundance: NA; d_gene: TRBD1; len: 14; CDR3aa: CASSELQGGRTLHF; CDR3nt: TGTGCCAGCAGTGAACTACAGGGGGGAAGGACCCTCCACTTT
v_gene: TRBV2; j_gene: TRBJ2-1; abundance: NA; d_gene: TRBD1; len: 15; CDR3aa: CASSPDRGRYNEQFF; CDR3nt: TGTGCCAGCAGTCCTGACAGGGGGCGCTACAATGAGCAGTTCTTC
v_gene: TRBV4-1; j_gene: TRBJ1-2; abundance: NA; d_gene: NA; len: 14; CDR3aa: CASSQASGVGGYTF; CDR3nt: TGCGCCAGCAGCCAAGCGTCGGGGGTAGGTGGCTACACCTTC
v_gene: TRBV5-1; j_gene: TRBJ2-2; abundance: NA; d_gene: NA; len: 15; CDR3aa: CASRPDTTNTGELFF; CDR3nt: TGCGCCAGCAGACCGGACACAACGAACACCGGGGAGCTGTTTTTT
v_gene: TRBV11-3; j_gene: TRBJ2-1; abundance: once; d_gene: TRBD1; len: 15; CDR3aa: CASSGGGQGDHEQFF; CDR3nt: TGTGCCAGCAGCGGAGGGGGACAGGGGGACCATGAGCAGTTCTTC
v_gene: TRBV6-4; j_gene: TRBJ1-6; abundance: NA; d_gene: TRBD1; len: 15; CDR3aa: CASSVVTGGGSPLHF; CDR3nt: TGTGCCAGCAGTGTCGTTACAGGGGGAGGTTCACCCCTCCACTTT
v_gene: TRBV19; j_gene: TRBJ1-1; abundance: NA; d_gene: NA; len: 17; CDR3aa: CASSLSARGLMNTEAFF; CDR3nt: TGTGCCAGTAGTCTATCGGCGCGGGGACTCATGAACACTGAAGCTTTCTTT
v_gene: TRBV7-2; j_gene: TRBJ2-1; abundance: once; d_gene: NA; len: 13; CDR3aa: CASSWEVANEQFF; CDR3nt: TGTGCCAGCAGCTGGGAGGTCGCCAATGAGCAGTTCTTC
v_gene: TRBV7-9; j_gene: TRBJ1-6; abundance: few; d_gene: TRBD1; len: 16; CDR3aa: CASSLQGGQGLSPLHF; CDR3nt: TGTGCCAGCAGCTTACAAGGGGGCCAGGGGTTGTCACCCCTCCACTTT
v_gene: TRBV11-2; j_gene: TRBJ2-2; abundance: NA; d_gene: TRBD2; len: 15; CDR3aa: CASSPPGTSTGELFF; CDR3nt: TGTGCCAGCAGCCCGCCTGGGACTAGTACCGGGGAGCTGTTTTTT
v_gene: TRBV24-1; j_gene: TRBJ2-1; abundance: NA; d_gene: TRBD1; len: 18; CDR3aa: CATSDNYRQGASYNEQFF; CDR3nt: TGTGCCACCAGTGATAACTATCGACAGGGGGCCTCCTACAATGAGCAGTTCTTC
v_gene: TRBV27; j_gene: TRBJ1-1; abundance: NA; d_gene: TRBD1; len: 17; CDR3aa: CASSLLDRGRTNTEAFF; CDR3nt: TGTGCCAGCAGCCTCCTGGACAGGGGGCGGACGAACACTGAAGCTTTCTTT
v_gene: TRBV4-3; j_gene: TRBJ1-2; abundance: once; d_gene: NA; len: 15; CDR3aa: CASSQDVGRNYGYTF; CDR3nt: TGCGCCAGCAGCCAAGATGTGGGCAGGAACTATGGCTACACCTTC
v_gene: TRBV12-3/TRBV12-4; j_gene: TRBJ1-5; abundance: few; d_gene: NA; len: 13; CDR3aa: CASSSRGNQPQHF; CDR3nt: TGTGCCAGCAGTTCGAGGGGCAATCAGCCCCAGCATTTT
v_gene: TRBV4-1; j_gene: TRBJ2-1; abundance: once; d_gene: TRBD2; len: 15; CDR3aa: CASSQGSAGMGEQFF; CDR3nt: TGCGCCAGCAGCCAAGGATCAGCGGGGATGGGGGAGCAGTTCTTC
v_gene: TRBV19; j_gene: TRBJ1-2; abundance: NA; d_gene: NA; len: 13; CDR3aa: CASSMRASDGYTF; CDR3nt: TGTGCCAGTAGTATGAGGGCCTCGGATGGCTACACCTTC
v_gene: TRBV28; j_gene: TRBJ2-3; abundance: NA; d_gene: TRBD2; len: 15; CDR3aa: CASSLAGGPTDTQYF; CDR3nt: TGTGCCAGCAGTTTAGCGGGGGGGCCCACAGATACGCAGTATTTT
v_gene: TRBV5-6; j_gene: TRBJ2-6; abundance: NA; d_gene: TRBD1; len: 19; CDR3aa: CASSLTWDRGLSGANVLTF; CDR3nt: TGTGCCAGCAGCTTAACTTGGGACAGGGGACTCTCTGGGGCCAACGTCCTGACTTTC